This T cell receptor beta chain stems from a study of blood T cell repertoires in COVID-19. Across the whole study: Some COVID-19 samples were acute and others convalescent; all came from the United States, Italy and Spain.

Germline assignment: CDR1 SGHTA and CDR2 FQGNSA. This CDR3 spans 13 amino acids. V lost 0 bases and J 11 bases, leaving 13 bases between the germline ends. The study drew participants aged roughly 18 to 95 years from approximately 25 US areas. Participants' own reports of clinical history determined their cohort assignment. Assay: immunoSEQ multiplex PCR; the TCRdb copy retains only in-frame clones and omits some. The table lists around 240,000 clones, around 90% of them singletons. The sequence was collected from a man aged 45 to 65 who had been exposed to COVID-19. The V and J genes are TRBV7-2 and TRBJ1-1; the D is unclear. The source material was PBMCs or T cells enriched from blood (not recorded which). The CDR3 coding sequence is TGTGCCAGCAGCTTAGCGAGAGCCTCGGGTGCTTTCTTT. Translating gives CASSLARASGAFF.